Listed below are T cell receptor beta chains from one sample, sequenced in a study of T cell repertoires in cytomegalovirus infection. TCRdb re-called the reads through MiXCR, storing one row per CDR3 protein. The table lists 830,000 or so distinct CDR3 sequences, around a third of them singletons. The antigens of these receptors remain unknown. The specimen was cultured CD8+ T cells from PBMCs, collected from culture after CMV antigen stimulation. The receptors were sampled from a human donor in good health (CMV status not recorded). Some clones in this sample may be carry-over from other donors' samples. Each CDR3 is given without its conserved first and last residue. The D gene is left open where the match is weak.

v_gene,d_gene,len,j_gene,CDR3aa
TRBV7-2,-,13,TRBJ1-5,ASSLVRESNQPQH
TRBV27,-,11,TRBJ2-1,ASSLEANNEQF
TRBV12-3/TRBV12-4,-,11,TRBJ1-2,ASSFLGPVGYT
TRBV12-3/TRBV12-4,TRBD1,15,TRBJ1-1,ASTPRGQGVRNTEAF
TRBV7-8,TRBD1,12,TRBJ2-1,ASSTNRGLGEQF
TRBV19,-,14,TRBJ2-2,ASSIEGDAYTGELF
TRBV7-9,-,15,TRBJ1-2,ASSEAPPGLWENGYT
TRBV27,TRBD2,15,TRBJ2-5,ASSFGRGAIVQETQY
TRBV20-1,-,11,TRBJ2-3,SARRGGTDTQY
TRBV7-9,-,13,TRBJ1-6,ASSYTGAGNSPLH
TRBV6-5,-,14,TRBJ2-5,ASSYRRGAYQETQY
TRBV7-4,-,11,TRBJ1-2,ASSTPGLYGYT